This T cell receptor beta chain was recovered during a study of cytomegalovirus exposure and HLA in healthy donors. Points from the study as a whole: DRB1 showed the most TCR associations and HLA-C the fewest in a later analysis, as rates varied by HLA locus. Despite most TCR sequences being rare, some public TCRs occurred in many donors.

This clone has only a few counts. Its antigen is not identified. The CDR3 runs 18 residues. The trim removed 4 bases at V and 7 bases at J, leaving 17 bases unmatched. CDR1 is SGHDT, CDR2 YYEEEE, per germline. Primers included in the PCR were 60 Vbeta and 13 Jbeta primers. The protocol was immunoSEQ multiplex PCR, while the TCRdb copy is restricted to in-frame clones and leaves out a portion. The sample contains under 110,000 clones, around 75% of which appear only once. The sequence came from a man aged 35 to 55 in good health and CMV-seronegative. The V gene is TRBV5-6, the J gene TRBJ2-1, with TRBD1 matching over 10 bases. The sample comprised PBMCs. For the CDR3, the DNA is TGTGCCAGCAGCCTCCTTATGATCCCGGACAGGGGGAAGAATGAGCAGTTCTTC. This encodes CASSLLMIPDRGKNEQFF. The complete variable domain, with remaining parts taken from reference TRBV5-6 and TRBJ2-1, reads DAGVTQSPTHLIKTRGQQVTLRCSPKSGHDTVSWYQQALGQGPQFIFQYYEEEERQRGNFPDRFSGHQFPNYSSELNVNALLLGDSALYLCASSLLMIPDRGKNEQFFGPGTRLTVL.